Shown below are 19 T cell receptor beta chains from a single sample sequenced in a study of blood T cell repertoires in COVID-19. Libraries were prepared by immunoSEQ multiplex PCR; TCRdb keeps only in-frame clonotypes and omits some of them. The sample carries 200,000 to 250,000 clones, 92% recorded once. Sequenced sample: peripheral blood. These receptors all come from a man younger than 40 with acute or convalescent COVID-19.

This rearrangement joins TRBV7-3 to TRBJ2-2, with D possibly TRBD1 on 7 matching bases. The CDR3 is 16 residues long. V was pared by 5 bases and J by 5 bases, with 18 bases between. Germline V gene sequence: CDR1 SGHTA, CDR2 FQGTGA. In nucleotides, the CDR3 is TGTGCCAGCAGCCGCCGCGGGGCAGGGGGGACCGGGGAGCTGTTTTTT. Amino acids: CASSRRGAGGTGELFF.

This clone was detected only once. The chain is built from TRBV19 and TRBJ1-6; D ambiguous. CDR3 length: 13 amino acids. Looked up from germline, CDR1 is LNHDA and CDR2 is SQIVND (reference sequence). Trimming cost V 5 bases and J 9 bases, with 11 bases left between them. This chain's CDR3 is CASSDSRVSPLHF. CDR3 nucleotides: TGTGCCAGTAGTGATTCCCGGGTTTCACCCCTCCACTTT.

This clone was found a few times. The V gene is TRBV5-1, the J gene TRBJ2-2, with TRBD1 matching over 8 bases. The ends lost 5 bases at V and 1 base at J; junction bases unmatched: 1. The CDR3 contains 14 residues. The germline V gene encodes CDR1 SGHRS and CDR2 YFSETQ. This chain's CDR3 is CASRGTGNTGELFF. The CDR3 DNA is TGCGCCAGCAGAGGGACAGGGAACACCGGGGAGCTGTTTTTT.

The rearrangement links TRBV15 to TRBJ2-1, with D maybe TRBD2 (5 bases). The length of the CDR3 is 14 residues. Per germline, CDR1 LNHNV and CDR2 YYDKDF (reference sequence). V lost 3 bases to trimming and J lost 6 bases, with 12 bases between them. The CDR3 here is CATSSQLETNEQFF. The CDR3 region has the DNA TGTGCCACCAGCAGCCAACTAGAAACCAATGAGCAGTTCTTC.

The rearrangement uses TRBV5-1 and TRBJ1-1; D remains unclear. The CDR3 runs 14 residues. Germline V gives CDR1 SGHRS, CDR2 YFSETQ. Trimming left V 5 bases short and J 2 bases short, with 13 bases between. CDR3 loop: CASRDGVFNTEAFF. The CDR3 DNA follows: TGCGCCAGCAGAGACGGAGTTTTTAACACTGAAGCTTTCTTT.

The chain has TRBV6-5 and TRBJ2-1; 8 nucleotides line up with TRBD2. Trimming at V came to 7 bases and at J to 0 bases, leaving 5 bases not matched to a gene. The CDR3 spans 15 residues. Looked up from germline, CDR1 is MNHEY and CDR2 is SVGAGI. Here the CDR3 reads CASNLAGNSYNEQFF. Here the CDR3 DNA reads TGTGCCAGCAATCTAGCGGGTAACTCCTACAATGAGCAGTTCTTC.

This chain links TRBV29-1 with TRBJ2-6; the D is unclear. The CDR3 sequence is 13 residues long. Germline CDR1 and CDR2: SQVTM and ANQGSEA. V lost 6 bases and J lost 4, with 10 bases in between. This CDR3 reads CSVVTSGANVLTF. The CDR3 nucleotides read TGCAGCGTCGTGACATCGGGGGCCAACGTCCTGACTTTC.

The rearrangement links TRBV28 to TRBJ1-5; D not resolved. Germline-derived CDR1 and CDR2 are MDHEN and SYDVKM. V lost 6 bases and J lost 3, with 15 bases in between. The CDR3 has 15 amino acids. This CDR3 is CASRTTGEDNQPQHF. DNA for the CDR3: TGTGCCAGCAGAACGACCGGGGAGGACAATCAGCCCCAGCATTTT.

The CDR3 loop is CASSGRGLDGYTF. In nucleotides, the CDR3 is TGTGCCAGCTCCGGCAGGGGGCTTGATGGCTACACCTTC. V gene TRBV27 combines with J gene TRBJ1-2; 8 positions match TRBD1. CDR1 is MNHEY and CDR2 is SMNVEV in the germline V gene (reference sequence). The V and J ends lost 8 bases and 6 bases, in that order; junction bases with no gene match: 8. The CDR3 totals 13 residues.

The genes are TRBV5-1 and TRBJ2-3, with 10 bases lining up with TRBD2. CDR3 length: 14 amino acids. Germline V gene lookup returns CDR1 SGHRS and CDR2 YFSETQ. V lost 5 bases to trimming and J lost 11 bases; unmatched junction nucleotides: 11. The CDR3 bases are TGCGCCAGCAGTGGGACTAGCGAGGGCGCAGGGCAGTATTTT. Translating it yields CASSGTSEGAGQYF.

The chain links TRBV19 to TRBJ1-5, with 7 bases lining up with TRBD1. Per the germline V gene, CDR1 is LNHDA and CDR2 is SQIVND (reference sequence). V shed 9 bases, J shed 3 bases, and the junction held 5 bases outside the gene matches. The CDR3 extends over 13 amino acids. The CDR3 DNA is TGTGCCAGCCATGGACAGGTCAATCAGCCCCAGCATTTT. Amino acid sequence: CASHGQVNQPQHF.

This clone was seen a single time. J is TRBJ2-5 and V is TRBV7-9, with D possibly TRBD2 on 6 matching bases. CDR1 is SEHNR and CDR2 is FQNEAQ in the germline V gene (reference sequence). Trimming left V 5 bases short and J 2 bases short, with 9 bases between. The CDR3 is 13 residues long. Here the CDR3 reads CASSGRGQETQYF. The CDR3 coding sequence is TGTGCCAGCAGCGGGCGGGGACAAGAGACCCAGTACTTC.

The rearrangement uses TRBV5-1 and TRBJ2-1; 7 positions agree with TRBD1. Germline trimming cut 4 bases from V and 6 bases from J; bases unmatched to any gene: 1. This CDR3 has 12 residues. The germline CDR1 and CDR2 sequences are SGHRS and YFSETQ. The CDR3 DNA reads TGCGCCAGCAGCCGACAGGGCAATGAGCAGTTCTTC. Residues: CASSRQGNEQFF.

The chain combines TRBV7-2 with TRBJ2-7; TRBD2 matches 12 bases. The CDR3 is 14 amino acids. Per the germline V gene, CDR1 is SGHTA and CDR2 is FQGNSA. Trimming cost V 2 bases and J 7 bases; bases outside gene matches: 3. CDR3 protein: CASSLLAGGEEQYF. The CDR3 DNA reads TGTGCCAGCAGCTTACTAGCGGGAGGGGAAGAGCAGTACTTC.

The gene calls are TRBV21-1 and TRBJ1-2. TRBV21-1 is an annotated pseudogene. The CDR3 is 17 residues long. CDR3 sequence (DNA): TGTGCCAGCAGCGCAAAAACGGGCAGCGGTGCTAACTATGGCTACACCTTC. This translates into CASSAKTGSGANYGYTF.

The chain recombines TRBV29-1 with TRBJ1-5; tentative D call: TRBD1 (6 bases). The germline V and J ends were trimmed by 5 bases and 7 bases, with 18 bases remaining between them. The CDR3 sequence is 14 residues long. In germline, CDR1 is SQVTM, CDR2 ANQGSEA. The CDR3 DNA reads TGCAGCGTTCGCACGGGGGGGGCGGAGCAGCCCCAGCATTTT. Translated, it gives CSVRTGGAEQPQHF.

V and J are TRBV28 and TRBJ2-3; TRBD2 aligns across 7 bases. V lost 4 bases, J lost 4 bases, and 8 bases stayed unmatched. Germline V CDR1 and CDR2: MDHEN, SYDVKM. This CDR3 is 15 amino acids long. The CDR3 protein is CASSWVGGRSDTQYF. The CDR3 bases are TGTGCCAGCAGTTGGGTGGGCGGGAGATCAGATACGCAGTATTTT.

With respect to this clone: Within the sample, other DNA sequences also encode this same CDR3. The V and J genes are TRBV4-2 and TRBJ2-7; TRBD2 matches at 9 bases. Germline lookup yields CDR1 LGHNA and CDR2 YNFKEQ. The V segment lost 4 bases and the J segment 0 bases; nucleotides outside the gene matches: 1. CDR3 length: 14 amino acids. The CDR3 region is CASSPGLASYEQYF. The CDR3 region has the DNA TGTGCCAGCAGCCCGGGACTAGCCTCCTACGAGCAGTACTTC.

The chain combines TRBV5-4 with TRBJ1-4; D remains unclear. Germline V lookup: CDR1 SGHNT, CDR2 YYREEE (reference sequence). The CDR3 is made up of 15 amino acids. V was shortened by 3 bases and J by 0 bases, with 9 bases between the two germline ends. CDR3 sequence: CASSSDGATNEKLFF. In DNA form, the CDR3 reads TGTGCCAGCAGCTCGGACGGGGCAACTAATGAAAAACTGTTTTTT. The full variable domain, its missing parts supplied by reference TRBV5-4 and TRBJ1-4, is ETGVTQSPTHLIKTRGQQVTLRCSSQSGHNTVSWYQQALGQGPQFIFQYYREEENGRGNFPPRFSGLQFPNYSSELNVNALELDDSALYLCASSSDGATNEKLFFGSGTQLSVL.